The clone carrying this T cell receptor (beta chain) was seen more than once but under ten times. Its matching antigen is unknown. CD4+ T cells that had been cultured provided DNA sequenced with the Oncomine TCR Beta short-read assay. The source of extracted genomic DNA was cultured CD4+ T cells. TCRdb re-called the PCR reads with MiXCR, one entry per CDR3 protein. In the table there are approximately 8,800 distinct CDR3 sequences, about 61% of which are singletons. The sample is drawn from a study of vaccination and CD4 T cells after COVID-19. Across the study: Stimulation of cells relied on overlapping spike peptides derived from SARS-CoV-2, HCoV-NL63, HCoV-OC43 and HCoV-229E. Notes on the study in general: SARS-CoV-2-reactive clonotypes showed a nonsignificant median rise from roughly 21 to 40.

As to treatment: roughly ten-day PBMC culture with coronavirus spike peptide pools or control peptides (ViraFEST assay). Antigen-specific T cell expansion with peptide pools preceded TCR sequencing in the ViraFEST approach. From germline, CDR1 is ENHRY and CDR2 SYGVKD. Trimming left V 4 bases short and J 2 bases short, with 16 bases between. The CDR3 spans 16 residues. The receptor was derived from a human donor who had recovered from COVID-19. The sequenced sample was CD4+ T cells from blood, cultured in vitro. J is TRBJ2-3 and V is TRBV10-3, with a weak D call TRBD1 (7 bases). CDR3 region: CAISGTGGGTTDTQYF. CDR3 bases: TGTGCCATCAGTGGGACAGGAGGGGGGACCACAGATACGCAGTATTTT.